This T cell receptor beta chain is from a study of glioma-infiltrating T cells after dendritic cell vaccination. The wider study: Monocyte-derived dendritic cells, cultured approximately 7 days with IL-4 and GM-CSF, were pulsed with autologous tumor lysate. Findings and caveats of the study: Estimated pretreatment TIL content predicted outcome after dendritic cell vaccination.

CDR1 and CDR2 from the germline V gene are LNHDA and SQIVND (reference sequence). The V end lost 6 bases, the J end lost 7 bases, and 16 bases lay between the germline ends. The CDR3 sequence is 13 residues long. Time point: after dendritic cell vaccination, including at tumor progression/relapse. The table lists this clone with a count of one. Its target is not known. The PCR used 60 V beta and 13 J beta primers. The repertoire was sequenced with immunoSEQ multiplex PCR; TCRdb's copy has only in-frame clones and lacks some. The sample includes fewer than 65,000 clones, roughly 90% of them seen just once.

The specimen comprised blood, sampled after dendritic cell vaccination. The chain employs TRBV19 and TRBJ2-7, with D perhaps matching TRBD2 (5 bases). The clonotype originates from a human donor with glioblastoma. CDR3 protein: CASSQGISGEQYF. CDR3 nucleotides: TGTGCCAGTAGCCAAGGGATTTCGGGAGAGCAGTACTTC.